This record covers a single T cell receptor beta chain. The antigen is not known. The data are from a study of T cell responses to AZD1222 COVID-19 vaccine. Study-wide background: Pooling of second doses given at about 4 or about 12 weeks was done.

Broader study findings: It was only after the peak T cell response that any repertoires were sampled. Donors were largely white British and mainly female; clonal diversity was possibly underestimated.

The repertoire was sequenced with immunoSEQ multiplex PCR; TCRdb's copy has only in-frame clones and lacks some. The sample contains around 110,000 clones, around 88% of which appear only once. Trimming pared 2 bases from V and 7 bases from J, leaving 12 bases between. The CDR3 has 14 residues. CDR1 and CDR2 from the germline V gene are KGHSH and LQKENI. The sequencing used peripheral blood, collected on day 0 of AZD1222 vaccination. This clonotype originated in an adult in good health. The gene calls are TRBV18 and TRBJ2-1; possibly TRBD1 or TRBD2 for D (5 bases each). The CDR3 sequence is CASSPWGSANEQFF. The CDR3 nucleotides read TGTGCCAGCTCACCATGGGGGAGTGCGAATGAGCAGTTCTTC.